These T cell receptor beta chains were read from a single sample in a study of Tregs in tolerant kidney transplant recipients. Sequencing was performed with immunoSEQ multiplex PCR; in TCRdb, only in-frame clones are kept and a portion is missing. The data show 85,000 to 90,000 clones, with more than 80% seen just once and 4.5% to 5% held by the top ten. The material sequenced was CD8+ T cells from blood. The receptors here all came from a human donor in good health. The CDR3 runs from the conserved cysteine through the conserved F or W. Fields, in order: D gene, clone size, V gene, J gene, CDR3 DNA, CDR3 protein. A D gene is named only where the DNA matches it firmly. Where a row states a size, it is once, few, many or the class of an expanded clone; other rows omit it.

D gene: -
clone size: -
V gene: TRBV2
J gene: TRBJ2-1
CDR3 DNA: TGTGCCAGCAGTGACGGGCTAGCTCACAATGAGCAGTTCTTC
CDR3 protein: CASSDGLAHNEQFF

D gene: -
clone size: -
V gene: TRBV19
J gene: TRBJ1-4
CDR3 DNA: TGTGCCAGTAGTATGGGTACAGGATTGGCAACTAATGAAAAACTGTTTTTT
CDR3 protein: CASSMGTGLATNEKLFF

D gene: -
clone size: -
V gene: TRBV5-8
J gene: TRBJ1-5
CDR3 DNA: TGTGCCAGCAGCTTGGGACCGGTAGGCAATCAGCCCCAGCATTTT
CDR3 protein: CASSLGPVGNQPQHF

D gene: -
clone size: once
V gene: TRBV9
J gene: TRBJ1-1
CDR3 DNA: TGTGCCAGCAGCGTAATTCGAGAAGCTTTCTTT
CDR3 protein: CASSVIREAFF

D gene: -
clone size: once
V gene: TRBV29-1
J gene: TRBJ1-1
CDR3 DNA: TGCAGCGTTGAATTTAACACTGAAGCTTTCTTT
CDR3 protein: CSVEFNTEAFF

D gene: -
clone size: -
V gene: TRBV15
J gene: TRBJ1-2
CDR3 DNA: TGTGCCACCAGCAGAGGGGCCTCTAGTGGCTACACCTTC
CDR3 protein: CATSRGASSGYTF

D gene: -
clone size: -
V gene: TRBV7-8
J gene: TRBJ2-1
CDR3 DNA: TGTGCCAGCAGCCAGGTTGGCGGCCCATGGGATGAGCAGTTCTTC
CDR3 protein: CASSQVGGPWDEQFF

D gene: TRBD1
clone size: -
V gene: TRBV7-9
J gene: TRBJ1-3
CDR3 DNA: TGTGCCAGCAGCTTATTAGGGGGCGTGCTTGGAAACACCATATATTTT
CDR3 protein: CASSLLGGVLGNTIYF

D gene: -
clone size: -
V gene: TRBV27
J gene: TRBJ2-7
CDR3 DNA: TGTGCCAGCAGTCATGGGGTCTACGAGCAGTACTTC
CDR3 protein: CASSHGVYEQYF

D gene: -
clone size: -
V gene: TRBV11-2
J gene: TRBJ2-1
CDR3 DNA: TGTGCCAGCAGCTCCGACTCCTACAATGAGCAGTTCTTC
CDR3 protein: CASSSDSYNEQFF

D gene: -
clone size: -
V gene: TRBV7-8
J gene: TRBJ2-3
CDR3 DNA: TGTGCCAGCAGCTTAGCACCCGAGCGGCAAAGCACAGATACGCAGTATTTT
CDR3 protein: CASSLAPERQSTDTQYF

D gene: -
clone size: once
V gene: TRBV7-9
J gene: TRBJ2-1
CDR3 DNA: TGTGCCAGCAGCACCCCCGGGCAGGTTCCCTCTTACAATGAGCAGTTCTTC
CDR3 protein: CASSTPGQVPSYNEQFF

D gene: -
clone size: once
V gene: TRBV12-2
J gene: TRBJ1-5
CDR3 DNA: TGTGCAAGTCGCTTAGCGCTCGGAGTCGTGGATCAGCCCCAGCATTTT
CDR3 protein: CASRLALGVVDQPQHF

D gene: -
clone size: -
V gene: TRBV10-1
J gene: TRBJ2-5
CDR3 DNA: TGCGCCAGTAATCAGGGAACTCAAGAGACCCAGTACTTC
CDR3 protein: CASNQGTQETQYF

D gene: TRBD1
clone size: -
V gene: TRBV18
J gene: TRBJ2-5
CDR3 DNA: TGTGCCAGCTCACCGCCGGGACAGGGGTTGGAGACCCAGTACTTC
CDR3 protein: CASSPPGQGLETQYF

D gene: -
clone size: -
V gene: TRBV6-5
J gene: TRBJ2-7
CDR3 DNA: TGTGCCAGCAGTTATTATCAGGGGTCCTCCTACGAGCAGTACTTC
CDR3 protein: CASSYYQGSSYEQYF

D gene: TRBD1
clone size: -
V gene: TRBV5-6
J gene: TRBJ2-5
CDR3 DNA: TGTGCCAGCAGCTCTACCGGGACAGGGGAGGAGACCCAGTACTTC
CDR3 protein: CASSSTGTGEETQYF

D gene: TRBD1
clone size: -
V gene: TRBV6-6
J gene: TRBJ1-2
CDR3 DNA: TGTGCCAGCAGTTACACCGGGACAGGGGGCGATGGCTACACCTTC
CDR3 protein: CASSYTGTGGDGYTF

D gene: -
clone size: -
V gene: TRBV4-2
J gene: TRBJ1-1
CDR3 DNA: TGTGCCAGCAGCCAAGACAGGGCGAGCGGCACTGAAGCTTTCTTT
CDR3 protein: CASSQDRASGTEAFF

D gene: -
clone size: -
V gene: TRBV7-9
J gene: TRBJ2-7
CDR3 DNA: TGTGCCAGCAGCTTAGGGTCCCCCGAGCAGTACTTC
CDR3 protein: CASSLGSPEQYF

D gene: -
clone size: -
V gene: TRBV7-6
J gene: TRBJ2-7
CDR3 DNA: TGTGCCAGCAGCTATGGGACGGAGGCCTACGAGCAGTACTTC
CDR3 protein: CASSYGTEAYEQYF

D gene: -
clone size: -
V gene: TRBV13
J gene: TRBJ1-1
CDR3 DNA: TGTGCCAGCAGCTCCCCCTTGCGAGAAGCTTTCTTT
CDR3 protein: CASSSPLREAFF

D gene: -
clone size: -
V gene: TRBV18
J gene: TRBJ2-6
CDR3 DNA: TGTGCCAGCTCTCACCGACTATTAACGCCAGGCTCTGGGGCCAACGTCCTGACTTTC
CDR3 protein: CASSHRLLTPGSGANVLTF

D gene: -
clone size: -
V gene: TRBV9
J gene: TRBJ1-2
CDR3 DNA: TGTGCCAGCAGCGTATTCCCCTCGACAGGAGCCTATGGCTACACCTTC
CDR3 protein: CASSVFPSTGAYGYTF

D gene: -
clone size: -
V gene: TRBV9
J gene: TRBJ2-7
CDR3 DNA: TGTGCCAGCAGCGTAGCGACGTCGGGTATGCGCGAGCAGTACTTC
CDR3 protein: CASSVATSGMREQYF

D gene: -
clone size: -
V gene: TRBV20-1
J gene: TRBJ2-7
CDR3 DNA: TGCAGTGCGGAGGGGGCCTACGAGCAGTACTTC
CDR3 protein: CSAEGAYEQYF

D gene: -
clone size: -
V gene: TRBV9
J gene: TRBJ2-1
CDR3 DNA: TGTGCCAGCAGCGCTGAGCAGTTCTTC
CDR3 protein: CASSAEQFF

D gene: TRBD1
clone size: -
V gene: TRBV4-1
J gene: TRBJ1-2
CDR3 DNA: TGCGCCAGCAGCACGACAGGGAGAAACTATGGCTACACCTTC
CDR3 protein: CASSTTGRNYGYTF

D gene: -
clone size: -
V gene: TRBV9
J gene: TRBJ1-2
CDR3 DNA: TGTGCCAGCACCCTAAGGGGCCGAGTGGATGGCTACACCTTC
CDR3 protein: CASTLRGRVDGYTF

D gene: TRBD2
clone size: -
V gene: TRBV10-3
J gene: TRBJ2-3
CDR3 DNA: TGTGCCATCAGTATAGCGGGAGGGCCTGTAGATACGCAGTATTTT
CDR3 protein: CAISIAGGPVDTQYF

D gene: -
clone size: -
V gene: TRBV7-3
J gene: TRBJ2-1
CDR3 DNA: TGTGCCAGCAGCTTAAGCGGGGGCGCCCCTAGCTCCTACAATGAGCAGTTCTTC
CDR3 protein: CASSLSGGAPSSYNEQFF

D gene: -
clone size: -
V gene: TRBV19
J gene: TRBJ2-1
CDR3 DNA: TGTGCCAGTAGTTCCGGAGACCTCAATGAGCAGTTCTTC
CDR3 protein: CASSSGDLNEQFF

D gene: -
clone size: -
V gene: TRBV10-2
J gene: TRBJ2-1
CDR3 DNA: TGCGCCAGCAATCTTGGCGGGGAGGCCTACAATGAGCAGTTCTTC
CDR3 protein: CASNLGGEAYNEQFF

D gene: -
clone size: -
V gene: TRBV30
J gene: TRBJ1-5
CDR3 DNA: TGTGCCGCTATAGGTAAGGGCTATAGCAATCAGCCCCAGCATTTT
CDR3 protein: CAAIGKGYSNQPQHF

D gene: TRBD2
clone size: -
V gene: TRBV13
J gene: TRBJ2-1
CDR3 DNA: TGTGCCAGCAGCTTAGCCCTAGCGGGGTGGGGTGAGCAGTTCTTC
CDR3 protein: CASSLALAGWGEQFF

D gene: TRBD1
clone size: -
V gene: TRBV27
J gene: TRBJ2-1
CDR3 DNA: TGTGCCAGCAGCGCCGGGACAGGGAGTGGCAATGAGCAGTTCTTC
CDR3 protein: CASSAGTGSGNEQFF

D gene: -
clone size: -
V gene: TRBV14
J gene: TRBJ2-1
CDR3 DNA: TGTGCCAGCAGCCCGGTAGTGTTCCCCTACAATGAGCAGTTCTTC
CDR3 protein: CASSPVVFPYNEQFF

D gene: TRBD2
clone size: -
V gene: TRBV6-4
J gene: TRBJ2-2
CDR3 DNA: TGTGCCAGCCGACGGCTAGCGGGGGAAACCGGGGAGCTGTTTTTT
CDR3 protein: CASRRLAGETGELFF

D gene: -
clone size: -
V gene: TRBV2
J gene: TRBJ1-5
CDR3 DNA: TGTGCCAGCAGTGAAATAGGCGGCACCCGGTCGGCTCAGCCCCAGCATTTT
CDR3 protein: CASSEIGGTRSAQPQHF

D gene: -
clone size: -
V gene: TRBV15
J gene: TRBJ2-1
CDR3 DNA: TGTGCCACCAGCCTGGAGATAAGCTCCTACAATGAGCAGTTCTTC
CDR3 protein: CATSLEISSYNEQFF

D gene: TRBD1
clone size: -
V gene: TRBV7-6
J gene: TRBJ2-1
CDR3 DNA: TGTGCCAGCAGCTCCGTCCGACAGGGGGCCTACAATGAGCAGTTCTTC
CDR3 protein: CASSSVRQGAYNEQFF

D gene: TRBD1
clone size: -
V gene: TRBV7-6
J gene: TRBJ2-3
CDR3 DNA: TGTGCCAGCAGCTCCGGACAGGGGAGGTCAGATACGCAGTATTTT
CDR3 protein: CASSSGQGRSDTQYF

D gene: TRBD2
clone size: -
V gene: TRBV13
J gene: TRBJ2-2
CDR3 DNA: TGTGCCAGCAGCTTAGGCCCGGGACTAACAAACACCGGGGAGCTGTTTTTT
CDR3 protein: CASSLGPGLTNTGELFF

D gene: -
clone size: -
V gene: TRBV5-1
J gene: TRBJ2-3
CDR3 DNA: TGCGCCAGCAGCTTGGAGGGGGATACGCAGTATTTT
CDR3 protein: CASSLEGDTQYF